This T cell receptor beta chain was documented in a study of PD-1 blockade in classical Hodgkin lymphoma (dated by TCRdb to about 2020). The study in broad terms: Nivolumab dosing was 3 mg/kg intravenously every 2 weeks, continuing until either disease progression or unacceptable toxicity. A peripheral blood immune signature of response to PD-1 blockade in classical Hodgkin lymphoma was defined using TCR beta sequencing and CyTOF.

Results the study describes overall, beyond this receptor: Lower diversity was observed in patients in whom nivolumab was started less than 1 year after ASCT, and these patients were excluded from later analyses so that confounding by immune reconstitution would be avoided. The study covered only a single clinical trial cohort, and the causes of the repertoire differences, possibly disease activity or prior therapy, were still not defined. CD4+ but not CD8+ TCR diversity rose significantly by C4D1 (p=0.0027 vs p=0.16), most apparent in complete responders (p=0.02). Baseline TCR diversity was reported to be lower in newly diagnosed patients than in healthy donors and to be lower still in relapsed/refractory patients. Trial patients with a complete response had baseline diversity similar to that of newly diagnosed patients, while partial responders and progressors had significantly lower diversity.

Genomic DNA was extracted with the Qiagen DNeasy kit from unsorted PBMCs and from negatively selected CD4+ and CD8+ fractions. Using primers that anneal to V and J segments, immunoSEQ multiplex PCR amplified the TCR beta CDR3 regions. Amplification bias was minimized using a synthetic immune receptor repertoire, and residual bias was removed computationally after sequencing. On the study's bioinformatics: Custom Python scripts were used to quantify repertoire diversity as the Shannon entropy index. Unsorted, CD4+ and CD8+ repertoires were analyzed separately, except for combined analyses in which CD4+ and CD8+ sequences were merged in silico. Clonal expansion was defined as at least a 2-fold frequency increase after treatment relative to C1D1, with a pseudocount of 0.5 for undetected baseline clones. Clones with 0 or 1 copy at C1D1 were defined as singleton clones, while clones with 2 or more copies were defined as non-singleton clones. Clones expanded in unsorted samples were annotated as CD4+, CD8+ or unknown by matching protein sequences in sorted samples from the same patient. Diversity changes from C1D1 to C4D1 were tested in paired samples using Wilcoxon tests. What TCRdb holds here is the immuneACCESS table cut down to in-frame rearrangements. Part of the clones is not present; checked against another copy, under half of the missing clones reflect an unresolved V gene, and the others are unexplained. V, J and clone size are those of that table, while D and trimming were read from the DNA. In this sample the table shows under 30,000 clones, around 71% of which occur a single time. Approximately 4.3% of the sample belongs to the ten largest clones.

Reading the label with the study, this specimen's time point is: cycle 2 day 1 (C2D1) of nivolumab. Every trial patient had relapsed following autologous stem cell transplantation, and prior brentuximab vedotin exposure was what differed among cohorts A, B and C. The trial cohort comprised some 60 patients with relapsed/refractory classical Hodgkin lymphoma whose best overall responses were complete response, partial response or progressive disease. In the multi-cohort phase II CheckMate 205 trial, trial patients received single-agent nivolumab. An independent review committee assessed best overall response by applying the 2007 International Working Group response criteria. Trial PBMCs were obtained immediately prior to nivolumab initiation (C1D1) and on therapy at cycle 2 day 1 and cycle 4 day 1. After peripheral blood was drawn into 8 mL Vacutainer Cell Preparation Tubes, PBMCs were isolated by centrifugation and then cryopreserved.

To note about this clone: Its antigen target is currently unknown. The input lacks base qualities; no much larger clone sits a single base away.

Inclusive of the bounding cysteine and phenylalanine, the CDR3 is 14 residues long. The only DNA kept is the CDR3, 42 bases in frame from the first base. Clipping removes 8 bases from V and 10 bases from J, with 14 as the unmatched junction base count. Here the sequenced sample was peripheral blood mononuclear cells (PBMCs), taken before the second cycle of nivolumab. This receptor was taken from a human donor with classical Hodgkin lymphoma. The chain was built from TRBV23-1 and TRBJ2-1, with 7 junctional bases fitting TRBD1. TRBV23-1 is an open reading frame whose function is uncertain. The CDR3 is CASSSHGQVREQFF. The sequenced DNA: TGCGCCAGCTCCTCTCACGGACAGGTAAGGGAGCAGTTCTTC.